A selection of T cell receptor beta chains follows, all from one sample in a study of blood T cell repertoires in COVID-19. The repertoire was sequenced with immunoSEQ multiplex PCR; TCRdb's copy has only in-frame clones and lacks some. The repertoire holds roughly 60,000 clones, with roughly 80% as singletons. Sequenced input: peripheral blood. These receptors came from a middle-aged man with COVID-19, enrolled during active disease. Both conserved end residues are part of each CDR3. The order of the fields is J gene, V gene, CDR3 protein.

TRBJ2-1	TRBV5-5	CASSLVGGTYNEQFF
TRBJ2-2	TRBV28	CASSFSGRERTGELFF
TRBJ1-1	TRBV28	CASIPRTGVNTEAFF
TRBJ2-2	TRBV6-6	CASSYSRGGNGELFF
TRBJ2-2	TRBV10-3	CAISGGDKNTGELFF
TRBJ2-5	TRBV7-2	CASSLVTGGGETQYF
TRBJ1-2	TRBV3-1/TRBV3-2	CASSQGVTGSYGYTF
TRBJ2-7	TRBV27	CASSFGGYEQYF
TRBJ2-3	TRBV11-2	CASSFTSGTDTQYF
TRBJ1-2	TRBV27	CASSLRGPHDGYTF
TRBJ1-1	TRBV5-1	CASSPVGSLAEAFF
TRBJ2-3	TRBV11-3	CASSRRGTTSTDTQYF
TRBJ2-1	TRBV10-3	CAISGSEQGGHEQFF
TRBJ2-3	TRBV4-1	CASSPIGLAGGTDTQYF
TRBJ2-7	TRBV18	CASSPPTGGASEQYF
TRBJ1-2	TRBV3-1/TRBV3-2	CASSPGMYGYTF
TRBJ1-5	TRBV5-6	CASSLGGINQPQHF
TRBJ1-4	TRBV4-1	CASSQEAPWDSDEKLFF
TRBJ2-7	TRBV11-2	CASSDLGTGRSYEQYF
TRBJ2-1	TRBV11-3	CASSLVGGGPHEQFF
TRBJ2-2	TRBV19	CASSIRREGTGELFF
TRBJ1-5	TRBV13	CASSLAGGDQPQHF
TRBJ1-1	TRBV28	CASSLWAENTEAFF
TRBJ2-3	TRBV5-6	CASSLKVTAVTDTQYF
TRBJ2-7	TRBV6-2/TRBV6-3	CASSYSGAYEQYF
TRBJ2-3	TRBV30	CAWSLMAGGGRTDTQYF
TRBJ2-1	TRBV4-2	CASSPTGGGDNEQFF
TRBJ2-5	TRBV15	CATSRDLPDSEFQETQYF